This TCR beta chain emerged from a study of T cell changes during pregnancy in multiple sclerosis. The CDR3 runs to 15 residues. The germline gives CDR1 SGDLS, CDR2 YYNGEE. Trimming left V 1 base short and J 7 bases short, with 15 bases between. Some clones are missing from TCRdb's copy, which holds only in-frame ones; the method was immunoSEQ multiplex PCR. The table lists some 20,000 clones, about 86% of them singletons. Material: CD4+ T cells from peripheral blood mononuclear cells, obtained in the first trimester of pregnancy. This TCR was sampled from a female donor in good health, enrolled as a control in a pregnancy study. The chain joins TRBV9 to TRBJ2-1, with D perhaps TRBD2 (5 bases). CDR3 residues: CASSVRGELMNEQFF. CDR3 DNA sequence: TGTGCCAGCAGCGTACGGGGTGAACTTATGAATGAGCAGTTCTTC. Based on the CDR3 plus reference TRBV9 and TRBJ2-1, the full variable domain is DSGVTQTPKHLITATGQRVTLRCSPRSGDLSVYWYQQSLDQGLQFLIQYYNGEERAKGNILERFSAQQFPDLHSELNLSSLELGDSALYFCASSVRGELMNEQFFGPGTRLTVL.